Below are 32 T cell receptor beta chains sequenced from a single sample in a study of lymphopenia after photon versus proton radiotherapy. Clones were sequenced by immunoSEQ multiplex PCR, and TCRdb holds only the in-frame ones, with some missing. The sample has approximately 29,000 clones; 75% to 90% are singletons. The specimen comprised peripheral blood, sampled from a patient treated with proton-based radiotherapy. The receptors were gathered from a woman aged 70-85 years with pancreatic cancer.

The count of this clone is one. The chain carries TRBV6-5 and TRBJ2-1; the D is unclear. CDR1 MNHEY and CDR2 SVGAGI come from the germline V gene. V was clipped by 0 bases and J by 8 bases, with 14 bases between them. CDR3 length equals 15 residues. This chain's CDR3 is CASSYSSLVVDEQFF. The CDR3, as DNA: TGTGCCAGCAGTTACTCGAGTCTAGTAGTAGATGAGCAGTTCTTC.

This rearrangement joins TRBV27 to TRBJ2-6; D remains ambiguous. Trimming removed 5 bases at V and 0 bases at J, with 11 bases between. Germline V gene data show CDR1 as MNHEY and CDR2 as SMNVEV (reference sequence). CDR3 length: 16 residues. DNA for the CDR3: TGTGCCAGCAGTCATGATTGGGGCTCTGGGGCCAACGTCCTGACTTTC. Translation: CASSHDWGSGANVLTF.

The chain recombines TRBV30 with TRBJ2-7, with D unclear. Germline V gives CDR1 GTSNPN, CDR2 SVGIG (reference sequence). V shed 3 bases and J shed 0 bases, with 9 bases lying between them. The CDR3 covers 13 residues. CDR3 nucleotide sequence: TGTGCCTGGAGGGACCAATCCTCCTACGAGCAGTACTTC. Protein sequence: CAWRDQSSYEQYF.

The chain combines TRBV28 with TRBJ2-3; TRBD2 is a possible D gene (6 bases). CDR3 size: 18 residues. Germline values: CDR1 MDHEN, CDR2 SYDVKM. V dropped 6 bases and J dropped 1 base, with 23 bases sitting between them. The CDR3 DNA sequence: TGTGCCAGCAGCCCCAGACTAGTTGGTCTTCAGGGCACAGATACGCAGTATTTT. It yields the protein CASSPRLVGLQGTDTQYF.

By frequency in the sample, this clone is medium-sized (0.01 to 0.1%). The genes are TRBV19 and TRBJ1-4; D may be TRBD1 (5 bases). Germline V gene lookup returns CDR1 LNHDA and CDR2 SQIVND (reference sequence). V was shortened by 3 bases and J by 0 bases, with 17 bases between the two germline ends. This CDR3 comprises 18 residues. This CDR3 reads CASSIRRDGGSTNEKLFF. The CDR3 nucleotides read TGTGCCAGTAGTATCCGCCGGGACGGTGGATCAACTAATGAAAAACTGTTTTTT.

The V and J genes are TRBV28 and TRBJ1-4; 9 positions agree with TRBD1. V shed 1 base and J 6 bases; nucleotides not matched to a gene: 3. Germline CDR1 and CDR2: MDHEN and SYDVKM. This CDR3 has 15 residues. The CDR3 region has the DNA TGTGCCAGCAGTTTATTCCGACAGGGGGATGAAAAACTGTTTTTT. It is translated as CASSLFRQGDEKLFF.

The J gene is TRBJ2-1, the V gene TRBV18; D tentatively reads TRBD1 or TRBD2 (5 bases each). The CDR3 consists of 19 residues. CDR1 KGHSH and CDR2 LQKENI come from the germline V gene. The V and J ends lost 6 bases and 0 bases respectively, with 24 bases between them. The DNA for the CDR3 is TGTGCCAGCTCCTCCGGGACGCCTAGTTTCACCAGCTCCTACAATGAGCAGTTCTTC. Protein product: CASSSGTPSFTSSYNEQFF.

The chain links TRBV7-9 to TRBJ2-1; 8 positions agree with TRBD1. This CDR3 is 14 amino acids long. The V gene end was trimmed by 2 bases and the J gene end by 16 bases; junction bases not matched to a gene: 13. From germline, CDR1 is SEHNR and CDR2 FQNEAQ (reference sequence). CDR3 in DNA: TGTGCCAGCAGCTTACCCATACCCGACAGGGGAAATTTCTTC. This sequence encodes CASSLPIPDRGNFF.

The V gene is TRBV19, the J gene TRBJ1-3; the D gene is possibly TRBD1 (5 bases). Looked up from germline, CDR1 is LNHDA and CDR2 is SQIVND (reference sequence). Deletions cut 6 bases from V and 0 bases from J, with 12 bases between. The CDR3 sequence is 15 residues long. CDR3 amino acids: CASSSDRGSGNTIYF. CDR3 DNA: TGTGCCAGTAGCTCCGACAGAGGCTCTGGAAACACCATATATTTT.

The rearrangement links TRBV30 to TRBJ1-1, with 8 bases fitting TRBD1. The V and J ends lost 4 bases and 8 bases, in that order; junction bases with no gene match: 0. Germline CDR1 and CDR2: GTSNPN and SVGIG (reference sequence). The CDR3 consists of 10 residues. CDR3 DNA: TGTGCCTGGAACAGGGGGGAAGCTTTCTTT. Translation: CAWNRGEAFF.

This clone appeared a few times. This chain uses TRBV9 with TRBJ2-1; TRBD2 agrees at 11 bases. The V gene end was trimmed by 2 bases and the J gene end by 9 bases; junction bases not matched to a gene: 4. The CDR3 totals 14 residues. Germline V gene sequence: CDR1 SGDLS, CDR2 YYNGEE. The CDR3 loop is CASSVTSGKGEQFF. DNA of the CDR3: TGTGCCAGCAGCGTGACTAGCGGGAAGGGTGAGCAGTTCTTC.

The gene calls are TRBV6-5 and TRBJ1-1; D ambiguous. Germline values: CDR1 MNHEY, CDR2 SVGAGI. The CDR3 is made up of 13 amino acids. Between the trimmed V and J ends, which lost 6 bases and 1 base, there was a span of 9 bases. CDR3 sequence reads: CASRDSENTEAFF. The DNA for the CDR3 is TGTGCCAGCAGAGACTCAGAGAACACTGAAGCTTTCTTT.

This chain uses TRBV7-9 with TRBJ2-5; D is unclear. Germline lookup yields CDR1 SEHNR and CDR2 FQNEAQ (reference sequence). The CDR3 loop spans 13 amino acids. Trimming stripped 2 bases from V and 4 bases from J, with 8 bases between. The CDR3 nucleotides read TGTGCCAGCAGCTTAACCAGCACAGAGACCCAGTACTTC. It encodes CASSLTSTETQYF.

This chain links TRBV6-1 with TRBJ2-7; D is unclear. Trimming pared 5 bases from V and 3 bases from J, leaving 2 bases between. Germline assignment: CDR1 MNHNS and CDR2 SASEGT. The length of the CDR3 is 10 residues. The CDR3 coding sequence is TGTGCCAGCAGTAACTACGAGCAGTACTTC. This sequence encodes CASSNYEQYF.

J is TRBJ2-5 and V is TRBV11-3; perhaps TRBD1 as D (6 bases). The V end was cut by 0 bases, the J end by 4 bases, with 12 bases between. Germline loops: CDR1 SGHNT, CDR2 YENEEA. CDR3 length: 15 amino acids. CDR3 sequence reads: CASSLEQGRRETQYF. DNA of the CDR3: TGTGCCAGCAGCTTAGAACAGGGTCGGAGAGAGACCCAGTACTTC.

The rearrangement links TRBV5-1 to TRBJ2-3; 7 bases fit TRBD2. This CDR3 is 15 amino acids long. Germline V gives CDR1 SGHRS, CDR2 YFSETQ. The V and J ends lost 4 bases and 0 bases, in that order; junction bases with no gene match: 5. CDR3 nucleotides: TGCGCCAGCAGCCTGAGCGGGACTAGCACAGATACGCAGTATTTT. As protein: CASSLSGTSTDTQYF.

V gene TRBV15 combines with J gene TRBJ1-4; the D is unclear. This CDR3 is 13 amino acids long. Germline CDR1 and CDR2: LNHNV and YYDKDF (reference sequence). The V end lost 1 base, the J end lost 7 bases, and 7 bases lay between the germline ends. CDR3 protein: CATSRVLSEKLFF. The DNA for the CDR3 is TGTGCCACCAGCAGAGTCCTAAGTGAAAAACTGTTTTTT.

DNA of the CDR3: TGTGCCAGCAGCTCCGAGTACAGGGGGCACGGGGGCTACACCTTC. It codes for CASSSEYRGHGGYTF. J is TRBJ1-2 and V is TRBV28; 9 bases map to TRBD1. Germline values: CDR1 MDHEN, CDR2 SYDVKM. Trimming at V came to 6 bases and at J to 8 bases, leaving 13 bases not matched to a gene. The CDR3 sequence is 15 residues long.

The chain combines TRBV27 with TRBJ2-6; possibly TRBD1 for D (6 bases). The V and J ends lost 8 bases and 3 bases respectively, with 14 bases between them. CDR1 is MNHEY and CDR2 is SMNVEV in the germline V gene (reference sequence). The CDR3 extends over 15 amino acids. CDR3 region: CASRSTGFGANVLTF. In nucleotides, the CDR3 is TGTGCCAGCCGATCTACAGGGTTTGGGGCCAACGTCCTGACTTTC. Full variable domain (rest looked up from reference TRBV27 and TRBJ2-6): EAQVTQNPRYLITVTGKKLTVTCSQNMNHEYMSWYRQDPGLGLRQIYYSMNVEVTDKGDVPEGYKVSRKEKRNFPLILESPSPNQTSLYFCASRSTGFGANVLTFGAGSRLTVL.

J is TRBJ1-6 and V is TRBV10-3; D may be TRBD1 (6 bases). CDR1 ENHRY and CDR2 SYGVKD come from the germline V gene. Deletions cut 11 bases from V and 5 bases from J, with 22 bases between. This CDR3 has 16 residues. CDR3 in DNA: TGTGCCTCCCGCAACCCCTACAGGGAAGATAATTCACCCCTCCACTTT. Residues: CASRNPYREDNSPLHF.

The chain joins TRBV9 to TRBJ2-3, with D possibly matching TRBD1 (5 bases). From germline, CDR1 is SGDLS and CDR2 YYNGEE. This CDR3 contains 14 residues. V lost 0 bases, J lost 8 bases, and 13 bases lay in between. The CDR3 spells CASSVALGPGTQYF. The CDR3 DNA follows: TGTGCCAGCAGCGTAGCTCTGGGGCCAGGTACGCAGTATTTT.

A few counts support this clone. The chain carries TRBV27 and TRBJ2-6; unclear D gene. The CDR3 has 15 residues. CDR1 MNHEY and CDR2 SMNVEV come from the germline V gene (reference sequence). V was pared by 0 bases and J by 0 bases, with 3 bases between. The CDR3 spells CASSLSASGANVLTF. The CDR3 nucleotides are TGTGCCAGCAGTTTATCGGCCTCTGGGGCCAACGTCCTGACTTTC.

This chain joins TRBV19 and TRBJ2-7; D is ambiguous. Germline V gene sequence: CDR1 LNHDA, CDR2 SQIVND (reference sequence). Trimming pared 3 bases from V and 4 bases from J, leaving 4 bases between. CDR3 length equals 11 residues. CDR3 DNA: TGTGCCAGTAGTATGGAGTACGAGCAGTACTTC. Protein sequence: CASSMEYEQYF.

The chain employs TRBV11-2 and TRBJ2-3; 12 nucleotides agree with TRBD2. Germline trimming cut 3 bases from V and 1 base from J; bases unmatched to any gene: 5. The V gene's germline CDR1 is SGHAT and CDR2 FQNNGV. CDR3 length equals 17 residues. For the CDR3, the DNA is TGTGCCAGCAGCTTGCGGACTAGCGGGGCGGGCACAGATACGCAGTATTTT. Residues: CASSLRTSGAGTDTQYF.

V is TRBV18 and J is TRBJ2-1; 8 nucleotides agree with TRBD2. Germline CDR1 KGHSH, CDR2 LQKENI. Germline trimming cut 2 bases from V and 2 bases from J; bases unmatched to any gene: 5. CDR3 length: 16 residues. The CDR3 sequence: CASSPGGRTAYNEQFF. CDR3 DNA: TGTGCCAGCTCACCAGGCGGGAGGACGGCCTACAATGAGCAGTTCTTC.

The rearrangement joins TRBV10-3 to TRBJ2-1, with D unclear. Per the germline V gene, CDR1 is ENHRY and CDR2 is SYGVKD. The CDR3 length is 17 residues. Trimming took 3 bases from V and 5 from J, leaving 20 bases between them. CDR3 DNA sequence: TGTGCCATCAGTGAATTCCAGGCAAACCAAATTAACAATGAGCAGTTCTTC. It codes for CAISEFQANQINNEQFF.

This chain connects TRBV28 to TRBJ1-4, with 9 bases aligning to TRBD1. This CDR3 region has 15 residues. With 5 bases clipped from V and 8 bases from J, the junction kept 9 bases outside the gene matches. In germline, CDR1 is MDHEN, CDR2 SYDVKM. The CDR3 DNA reads as TGTGCCAGCAGTCCACGGGACAGGGTTAGCGAAAAACTGTTTTTT. It codes for CASSPRDRVSEKLFF.

The chain couples TRBV6-5 to TRBJ2-1; unclear D gene. This CDR3 spans 13 amino acids. Germline CDR1 MNHEY, CDR2 SVGAGI. With 6 bases removed from V and 8 bases from J, the gap between germline ends came to 14 bases. This CDR3 is CASRPFGRDEQFF. The CDR3 nucleotides are TGTGCCAGCAGACCATTTGGGCGCGATGAGCAGTTCTTC.

This chain connects TRBV7-9 to TRBJ2-3; TRBD2 matches 12 bases. In germline, CDR1 is SEHNR, CDR2 FQNEAQ (reference sequence). V lost 3 bases, J lost 5 bases, and 6 bases stayed unmatched. This CDR3 has 16 amino acids. The CDR3 here is CASSFLAGGHLDTQYF. The DNA of the CDR3 is TGTGCCAGCAGCTTCCTAGCGGGAGGGCACTTAGATACGCAGTATTTT.

This chain joins TRBV27 and TRBJ1-2; a possible D gene is TRBD1 (6 bases). CDR3 length: 13 residues. V was pared by 5 bases and J by 6 bases, with 13 bases between. CDR1 and CDR2 (germline): MNHEY, SMNVEV (reference sequence). CDR3 amino acids: CASSPDRLDGYTF. CDR3 coding DNA: TGTGCCAGCAGTCCTGACAGGTTAGATGGCTACACCTTC.

V usage is TRBV11-3 and J usage is TRBJ2-3, with 10 bases that match TRBD1. V dropped 8 bases and J dropped 2; count of bases not matched to a gene: 10. Per germline, CDR1 SGHNT and CDR2 YENEEA. The CDR3 loop spans 16 amino acids. The CDR3 loop reads CASRGPGQGPTDTQYF. The CDR3 DNA is TGTGCCAGCCGAGGTCCGGGACAGGGGCCCACAGATACGCAGTATTTT.

The gene calls are TRBV29-1 and TRBJ2-7; 9 bases are a match to TRBD2. The CDR3 consists of 19 residues. Germline lookup yields CDR1 SQVTM and CDR2 ANQGSEA. The trim removed 4 bases at V and 1 base at J, leaving 20 bases unmatched. The CDR3 protein is CSVVLRAGSSSGGSYEQYF. CDR3 nucleotide sequence: TGCAGCGTTGTTTTGAGGGCAGGCTCGAGTAGCGGGGGATCCTACGAGCAGTACTTC.